Below, 7 T cell receptor beta chains from the same sample are listed, as sequenced in a study of cytomegalovirus exposure and HLA in healthy donors. 13 Jbeta primers and 60 Vbeta primers were used for the PCR. Profiled with immunoSEQ multiplex PCR; TCRdb holds only in-frame clones, not every one. Counted here are roughly 120,000 clones, under 85% occurring once; the ten biggest clones make up under 10%. Sequencing was performed on PBMCs. The source of these receptors is a man in his forties in good health and CMV-seronegative.

The rearrangement uses TRBV18 and TRBJ2-1, with unresolved D. The CDR3 is 11 amino acids. Germline CDR1 is KGHSH and CDR2 is LQKENI. V lost 6 bases to trimming and J lost 6 bases, with 6 bases between them. The CDR3 loop reads CASSTANEQFF. DNA of the CDR3: TGTGCCAGCTCCACAGCCAATGAGCAGTTCTTC.

The chain combines TRBV5-1 with TRBJ1-5, with D unclear. V was trimmed by 2 bases and J by 2 bases, leaving 11 bases between them. The CDR3 consists of 15 residues. Per germline, CDR1 SGHRS and CDR2 YFSETQ. CDR3 DNA: TGCGCCAGCAGCTTCGGGTTGGAGGGCAATCAGCCCCAGCATTTT. This gives the protein CASSFGLEGNQPQHF.

This chain links TRBV27 with TRBJ1-1, with TRBD1 matching over 8 bases. This CDR3 is built from 15 residues. The V gene end was trimmed by 5 bases and the J gene end by 0 bases; junction bases not matched to a gene: 5. Germline V CDR1 and CDR2: MNHEY, SMNVEV (reference sequence). The CDR3 region is CASSVQGGLNTEAFF. The CDR3 nucleotides read TGTGCCAGCAGTGTACAGGGGGGACTGAACACTGAAGCTTTCTTT.

The chain is built from TRBV9 and TRBJ2-5, with TRBD2 matching 8 bases. V shed 2 bases and J 5 bases; nucleotides not matched to a gene: 8. Germline-derived CDR1 and CDR2 are SGDLS and YYNGEE. The CDR3 has 15 residues. CDR3 in amino acids: CASSVSSGGQETQYF. The CDR3 bases are TGTGCCAGCAGCGTTAGCTCGGGGGGGCAGGAGACCCAGTACTTC.

The sample holds a few counts of this clone. The rearrangement uses TRBV5-4 and TRBJ2-7, with D possibly TRBD2 on 5 matching bases. Germline CDR1 SGHNT, CDR2 YYREEE (reference sequence). The V gene lost 0 bases and the J gene lost 0 bases, with 10 bases spanning the gap. CDR3 length: 15 amino acids. The CDR3 bases are TGTGCCAGCAGCTTGGCGGGGTCAGTCTCCTACGAGCAGTACTTC. Residues: CASSLAGSVSYEQYF.

In its sample, this clone was seen a few times. The rearrangement links TRBV5-1 to TRBJ1-1; D ambiguous. Trimming shortened V by 0 bases and J by 5 bases, and 8 bases separated the two germline ends. Germline V gene lookup returns CDR1 SGHRS and CDR2 YFSETQ. This CDR3 has 13 amino acids. The CDR3 nucleotides are TGCGCCAGCAGCTTGGCCACGGGAACTGAAGCTTTCTTT. Protein: CASSLATGTEAFF.

This clone was seen once. The chain links TRBV4-3 to TRBJ1-4, with D unclear. Germline V gene data show CDR1 as LGHNA and CDR2 as YSLEER. V gave up 1 base and J gave up 0 bases, with 6 bases separating them. The CDR3 runs to 15 residues. The CDR3 coding sequence is TGCGCCAGCAGCCAAGGGCAAACAACTAATGAAAAACTGTTTTTT. This translates into CASSQGQTTNEKLFF.